The text below deals with one T cell receptor beta chain. The specificity of this receptor is unknown. Base qualities are not provided; no much larger clone lies one nucleotide away. The collaborating institutions used their own protocols to collect whole blood in K2EDTA tubes. Collaborator samples were shipped for TCRbeta analysis as frozen whole blood, isolated PBMCs, or DNA extracted from either sample type. The data were taken from a study of blood T cell repertoires in COVID-19 (TCRdb year 2020). For the wider study: Collaborator samples came from the United States, Italy and Spain and covered acute and convalescent phases of COVID-19. The repertoires were released in a freely available public database meant as a resource for research on the immune response to SARS-CoV-2. Where available, HLA class I and class II types were taken from metadata supplied by the sample provider and were not determined by assay-based typing. The sample metadata nearly always contained a de-identified subject ID, COVID-19 status, age in years and sex. The material from the prospective study consisted of cDNA or gDNA derived from T cells, B-cell-depleted T cells, or PBMCs. Subjects who had been exposed to COVID-19, were actively infected with it, or had recovered from it provided the deeply sampled blood TCRbeta repertoires that made up the dataset. The samples were drawn from the first 160 participants of the ongoing ImmuneRACE study and from 1,254 subjects provided by 6 global collaborators. Findings and caveats that apply to the study as a whole: The quantity of clinical and demographic metadata differed by source and by participant and was supplied without curation.

TCRbeta CDR3 regions were amplified from genomic DNA by means of the immunoSEQ Assay, a bias-controlled multiplex PCR. The paper's processing steps were these. Within the assay, amplification of reference gene primers was used to estimate how many nucleated cells each sample contained. Sequence reads were collapsed and filtered to measure the absolute abundance of every unique TCRbeta CDR3 rearrangement. For each sample, productive Simpson clonality was calculated by taking the square root of Simpson's diversity index across productive rearrangements. Here the immuneACCESS table is served through TCRdb, limited to in-frame sequences with V and J called. Missing clones are a known gap in these copies; in checked studies unresolved V genes cover under half, and the rest lacks a known reason. The V and J calls and the clone size are those of that table, but D and trimming were determined from the DNA. This sample gives 65,000 to 90,000 clones in total; approximately 90% of them show up just once. The ten largest account for approximately 2.9% of the sample.

The origin of this receptor is a woman aged 45-65 years with active or convalescent COVID-19. The sequenced material came from peripheral blood.

This receptor carries the CDR3 CASSPFIGLAGETDTQYF. The DNA is TGTGCCAGCAGTCCTTTTATAGGACTAGCGGGGGAGACAGATACGCAGTATTTT. The chain uses TRBV27 and TRBJ2-3; 13 bases in the middle match TRBD2. CDR1 and CDR2, per the germline V gene (reference sequence), are MNHEY and SMNVEV. The CDR3 sequence holds 18 residues, the cysteine and phenylalanine included. Left in the record is the CDR3 DNA by itself, 54 bases read in frame from the first base. V loses 5 bases at its end and J loses 3 bases; junction bases beyond the gene matches: 11.